This is a list of T cell receptor beta chains from one sample in a study of OX40 agonist ivuxolimab in advanced cancers. Clones were sequenced by immunoSEQ multiplex PCR, and TCRdb holds only the in-frame ones, with some missing. This table holds 60,000 to 100,000 clones, about nine tenths found once. Here the sequenced sample was CD4+ or CD8+ T cells sorted from blood, taken in a trial of the OX40 agonist ivuxolimab. These receptors came from an adult with an advanced solid tumor such as melanoma, head and neck, liver or kidney cancer. Both conserved end residues are part of each CDR3. Fields, in order: J gene, D gene, clone size, V gene, CDR3 DNA, CDR3 protein. D genes are given only for firm matches. Where a row states a size, it is once, few, many or the class of an expanded clone; other rows omit it.

>TRBJ1-2|.|.|TRBV6-1
TGTGCCAGCAGTGAGGTTGAGGGGGTCTATGGCTACACCTTC
CASSEVEGVYGYTF
>TRBJ1-2|.|few|TRBV10-3
TGTGCCATCAGTGACGGTCCGGATTTCTATGGCTACACCTTC
CAISDGPDFYGYTF
>TRBJ1-2|.|few|TRBV7-2
TGTGCCAGCAGCTCCCAGGGATATGGCTACACCTTC
CASSSQGYGYTF
>TRBJ2-1|.|.|TRBV7-2
TGTGCCAGCAGCTTAGTCGTAGGGAAAGAGCAGTTCTTC
CASSLVVGKEQFF
>TRBJ1-2|TRBD1|.|TRBV18
TGTGCCAGCTCCCCCCAGGGGGCCATCTATGGCTACACCTTC
CASSPQGAIYGYTF
>TRBJ2-2|.|.|TRBV7-9
TGTGCCAGCAGTTATAGCGGAGGCGGGGAGCTGTTTTTT
CASSYSGGGELFF
>TRBJ2-3|TRBD2|.|TRBV9
TGTGCCAGCAGCGTAGCTAGCGGGCCCCCTGATACGCAGTATTTT
CASSVASGPPDTQYF
>TRBJ1-1|.|.|TRBV13
TGTGCCAGCAGCTTTGGGGCGAGGAACACTGAAGCTTTCTTT
CASSFGARNTEAFF
>TRBJ1-3|.|.|TRBV15
TGTGCCACCAGCAGAGGGAACTCTGGAAACACCATATATTTT
CATSRGNSGNTIYF
>TRBJ1-4|.|.|TRBV21-1
TGTGCCAGCAGCACCAGACCGGGTGAAAAACTGTTTTTT
CASSTRPGEKLFF
>TRBJ2-3|.|.|TRBV6-1
TGTGCCACCGCCTTTGTAGATACGCAGTATTTT
CATAFVDTQYF
>TRBJ2-3|.|.|TRBV5-1
TGCGCCAGCAGCTTGGGGAGGACGGGGGATACGCAGTATTTT
CASSLGRTGDTQYF
>TRBJ1-1|.|once|TRBV7-2
TGTGCCAGCAGCTTCCAAGGGGGGAACACTGAAGCTTTCTTT
CASSFQGGNTEAFF
>TRBJ2-6|.|.|TRBV19
TGTGCCAGTAGTATAGCGAAGGGGACCAACTCTGGGGCCAACGTCCTGACTTTC
CASSIAKGTNSGANVLTF
>TRBJ2-1|TRBD1|few|TRBV13
TGTGCCAGCAGCTTTGGGGACAGGGGGACTGGTGAGCAGTTCTTC
CASSFGDRGTGEQFF
>TRBJ1-3|.|.|TRBV11-3
TGTGCCAGCAGGCAGGACAAGGGAAACACCATATATTTT
CASRQDKGNTIYF
>TRBJ1-5|.|.|TRBV2
TGTGCCAGCAGTGTAGGGCCGGCGGAGGTTCAGCCCCAGCATTTT
CASSVGPAEVQPQHF
>TRBJ2-1|.|once|TRBV18
TGTGCCAGCTCACCACTCGCAGGGTACAATGAGCAGTTCTTC
CASSPLAGYNEQFF
>TRBJ2-2|TRBD2|.|TRBV5-1
TGCGCCAGCAGCCGCGGGACTAGGGGGACCGGGGAGCTGTTTTTT
CASSRGTRGTGELFF
>TRBJ2-2|TRBD2|.|TRBV5-4
TGTGCCAGCAGCTCCGGACTAGCGGGAGGTCTGGAGCTGTTTTTT
CASSSGLAGGLELFF
>TRBJ2-7|TRBD2|.|TRBV2
TGTGCCAGGGGGACTAGCGGGAGGATCGACGAGCAGTACTTC
CARGTSGRIDEQYF
>TRBJ1-6|.|.|TRBV9
TGTGCCAGCAGCAGGGACTCAAGTTCTAATTCACCCCTCCACTTT
CASSRDSSSNSPLHF
>TRBJ2-3|.|.|TRBV10-2
TGCGCCAGCAGTGAGTCGTACGCAAGGCCAGGCACAGATACGCAGTATTTT
CASSESYARPGTDTQYF
>TRBJ2-5|.|.|TRBV29-1
TGCAGCGTCTCCCTCCGGACAAAAGAGACCCAGTACTTC
CSVSLRTKETQYF
>TRBJ2-3|TRBD2|.|TRBV19
TGTGCCAGTAGTACCGGGACTAGCGGGGGCACAGATACGCAGTATTTT
CASSTGTSGGTDTQYF
>TRBJ1-3|.|few|TRBV6-1
TGTGCCAGCAGGAGGGTTATTGGAAACACCATATATTTT
CASRRVIGNTIYF
>TRBJ2-7|TRBD2|.|TRBV18
TGTGCCAGCTCACCAGAACTAGCGGCCGAGCAGTACTTC
CASSPELAAEQYF
>TRBJ2-7|.|.|TRBV28
TGTGCCAGCAGTTCCCTACCGGGACGCAGGGCCTACGAGCAGTACTTC
CASSSLPGRRAYEQYF
>TRBJ2-3|.|.|TRBV5-1
TGCGCCAGCAGCAGGATACCTAGCACAGATACGCAGTATTTT
CASSRIPSTDTQYF
>TRBJ1-3|.|.|TRBV5-6
TGTGCCAGCTACGCCGGGGGGTACTGGAACACCATATATTTT
CASYAGGYWNTIYF
>TRBJ2-5|TRBD2|.|TRBV5-1
TGCGCCAGCTCGGGACTAGCGGGAGGCACGGGGGAGACCCAGTACTTC
CASSGLAGGTGETQYF
>TRBJ2-7|TRBD2|.|TRBV7-2
TGTGCCAGCAGCTTAGGTCTCGGGCGGGAGACGACCTACGAGCAGTACTTC
CASSLGLGRETTYEQYF
>TRBJ2-2|.|.|TRBV5-1
TGCGCCAGCAGCGCAGGGGGGAGATCTACCATCACCGGGGAGCTGTTTTTT
CASSAGGRSTITGELFF
>TRBJ2-7|.|once|TRBV5-8
TGTGCCAGCAGCTTGTGGGGGGCCTACGAGCAGTACTTC
CASSLWGAYEQYF
>TRBJ2-7|.|.|TRBV18
TGTGCCAGCTCACCACCGTCACAGGGCTACGAGCAGTACTTC
CASSPPSQGYEQYF
>TRBJ1-5|.|few|TRBV15
TGTGCCACCAGCAGAGATCTAAACGCCAATCAGCCCCAGCATTTT
CATSRDLNANQPQHF
>TRBJ2-3|.|.|TRBV6-1
TGTGCCAGCAAGGTGTCAGGGGGCACAGATACGCAGTATTTT
CASKVSGGTDTQYF
>TRBJ2-7|TRBD2|.|TRBV4-2
TGTGCCAGCAGCCAAGATTTTAGCGGGCGGGCTACCTACGAGCAGTACTTC
CASSQDFSGRATYEQYF
>TRBJ2-7|TRBD1|.|TRBV9
TGTGCCAGCAGCGCCGGGACAGGACAAAACTACGAGCAGTACTTC
CASSAGTGQNYEQYF
>TRBJ1-2|.|.|TRBV18
TGTGCCAGCTCACCACCGGGCTCCTATGGCTACACCTTC
CASSPPGSYGYTF
>TRBJ1-4|.|.|TRBV2
TGTGCCAGCAGTGAGCTCGTCAATGAAAAACTGTTTTTT
CASSELVNEKLFF
>TRBJ2-5|.|.|TRBV18
TGTGCCAGCTCACCAGGCGCCCAAGAGACCCAGTACTTC
CASSPGAQETQYF
>TRBJ2-3|.|.|TRBV7-2
TGTGCCAGCAGCAATAGCTTTGGCACAGATACGCAGTATTTT
CASSNSFGTDTQYF
>TRBJ1-1|TRBD1|.|TRBV25-1
TGTGCCAGTTCTGGCGTGTCAGGGGGAGGGACTGAAGCTTTCTTT
CASSGVSGGGTEAFF
>TRBJ2-3|TRBD2|.|TRBV27
TGTGCCAGCAGTCTTAGACTAGCGGGAGCCGGTAGCACAGATACGCAGTATTTT
CASSLRLAGAGSTDTQYF
>TRBJ2-1|TRBD2|.|TRBV2
TGTGCCAGCACTAGCGGGAGGAACAATGAGCAGTTCTTC
CASTSGRNNEQFF
>TRBJ1-4|.|.|TRBV11-2
TGTGCCAGCAGCCCGAGCCGGGGATCGGAAAAACTGTTTTTT
CASSPSRGSEKLFF
>TRBJ1-5|.|.|TRBV7-2
TGTGCCAGCAGCCCGACGCGGGGCTATAGCAATCAGCCCCAGCATTTT
CASSPTRGYSNQPQHF